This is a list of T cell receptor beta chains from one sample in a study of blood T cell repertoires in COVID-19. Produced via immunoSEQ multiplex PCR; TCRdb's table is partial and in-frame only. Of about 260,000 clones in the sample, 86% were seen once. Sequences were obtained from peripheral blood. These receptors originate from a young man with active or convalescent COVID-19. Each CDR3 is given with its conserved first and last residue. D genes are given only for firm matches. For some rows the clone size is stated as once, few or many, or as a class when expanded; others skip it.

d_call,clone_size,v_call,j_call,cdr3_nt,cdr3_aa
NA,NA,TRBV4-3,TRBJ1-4,TGCGCCAGCAGCCAAGATCAGGGTATCAGCGAAAAACTGTTTTTT,CASSQDQGISEKLFF
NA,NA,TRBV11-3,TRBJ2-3,TGTGCCAGCAGCTTAGTCCCTAGCAAACCCTGGGATACGCAGTATTTT,CASSLVPSKPWDTQYF
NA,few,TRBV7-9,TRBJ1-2,TGTGCCAGCAGCCCTCCGGACAGCCCCAACTATGGCTACACCTTC,CASSPPDSPNYGYTF
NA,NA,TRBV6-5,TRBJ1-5,TGTGCCAGCAGTTACTCGGCAGGGAGCAATCAGCCCCAGCATTTT,CASSYSAGSNQPQHF
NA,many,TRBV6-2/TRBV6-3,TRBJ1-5,TGTGCCAGCAGTTACGGGGGGGGCAATCAGCCCCAGCATTTT,CASSYGGGNQPQHF
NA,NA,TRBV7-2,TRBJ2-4,TGTGCCAGCAGCTTGGGATACGGGGTGGTGGACATTCAGTACTTC,CASSLGYGVVDIQYF
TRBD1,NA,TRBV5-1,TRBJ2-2,TGCGCCAGCAGCTTGGGCCACCGGGACAGGGTTGCCGGGGAGCTGTTTTTT,CASSLGHRDRVAGELFF
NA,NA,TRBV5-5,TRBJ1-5,TGTGCCAGCAGCTTGGGACAGATGAGCAATCAGCCCCAGCATTTT,CASSLGQMSNQPQHF
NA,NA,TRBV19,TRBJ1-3,TGTGCCAGTAGGAGGGCAGGAAGGTGGACCATATATTTT,CASRRAGRWTIYF
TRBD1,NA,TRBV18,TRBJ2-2,TGTGCCAGCTCATCCGGGACAGCGAACACCGGGGAGCTGTTTTTT,CASSSGTANTGELFF
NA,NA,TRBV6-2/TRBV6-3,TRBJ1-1,TGTGCCAGCAGTTACTCGAGCACAGCCCAAGGCGAAGCTTTCTTT,CASSYSSTAQGEAFF
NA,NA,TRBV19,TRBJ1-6,TGTGCCAGTAATGTCGGTAATTCACCCCTCCACTTT,CASNVGNSPLHF
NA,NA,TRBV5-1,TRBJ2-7,TGCGCCAGCAGCTTGGAGGTGCGGGACAGATCATACGAGCAGTACTTC,CASSLEVRDRSYEQYF
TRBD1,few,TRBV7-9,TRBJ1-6,TGTGCCAGCAGCACGACAGGGGCTAATTCACCCCTCCACTTT,CASSTTGANSPLHF
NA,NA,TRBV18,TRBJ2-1,TGTGCCAGCTCACCAATCGACTATTGGGGGGAAAATGAGCAGTTCTTC,CASSPIDYWGENEQFF
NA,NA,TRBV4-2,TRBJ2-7,TGTGCCAGCAGCCCGATACAGGACACCCGTCGGGAGCAGTACTTC,CASSPIQDTRREQYF
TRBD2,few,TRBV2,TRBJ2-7,TGTGCCAGCGGCGTGCACATAGCGGGGGGGAACGAGCAGTACTTC,CASGVHIAGGNEQYF
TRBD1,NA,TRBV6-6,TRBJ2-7,TGTGCCAGCAGTTACCCACAGGGGAGCTACGAGCAGTACTTC,CASSYPQGSYEQYF
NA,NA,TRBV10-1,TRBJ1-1,TGCGCCAGCAGCGACTATGATACTGAAGCTTTCTTT,CASSDYDTEAFF
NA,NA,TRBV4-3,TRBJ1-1,TGCGCCAGCAGCCAAGGGGCAGGGGATGCTGAAGCTTTCTTT,CASSQGAGDAEAFF
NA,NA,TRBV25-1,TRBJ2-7,TGTGCCAGCACAACTGACAGGGCGGGGTCCTACGAGCAGTACTTC,CASTTDRAGSYEQYF
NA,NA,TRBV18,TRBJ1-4,TGTGCCAGCTCTTCACTGGACAGAGAAAAACTGTTTTTT,CASSSLDREKLFF
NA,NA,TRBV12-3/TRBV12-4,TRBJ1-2,TGTGCCAGCAGTTTAGGACAATATGGCTACACCTTC,CASSLGQYGYTF
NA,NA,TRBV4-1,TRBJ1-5,TGCGCCAGCAGCCAATACTTCCCTCGGGGGGCAACGTTCAATCAGCCCCAGCATTTT,CASSQYFPRGATFNQPQHF
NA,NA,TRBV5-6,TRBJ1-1,TGTGCCAGCAGCATAGGTCCAGCCAAAGGGGAACTGCTCCTGGAGGCTTTCTTT,CASSIGPAKGELLLEAFF
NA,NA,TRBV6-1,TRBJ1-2,TGTGCCAGCAGTGAAGCCAACCGGGAAACCTATGGCTACACCTTC,CASSEANRETYGYTF
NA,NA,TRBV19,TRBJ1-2,TGTGCCAGTAGTATTCAGGATTTTCGGTATTACACCTTC,CASSIQDFRYYTF
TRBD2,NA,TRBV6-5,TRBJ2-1,TGTGCCAGCGTCATACTAGCGGGGAACTACAATGAGCAGTTCTTC,CASVILAGNYNEQFF
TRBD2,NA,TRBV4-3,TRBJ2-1,TGCGCCAGCAGCCAGGCGGGGGTGACCTACAATGAGCAGTTCTTC,CASSQAGVTYNEQFF
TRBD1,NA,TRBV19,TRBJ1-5,TGTGCCAGTAGTATAGTGGGACAGATTAGCAATCAGCCCCAGCATTTT,CASSIVGQISNQPQHF
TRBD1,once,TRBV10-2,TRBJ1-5,TGCGCCAGCAGTGAGCCCTGGACAGGGAGAAGCAATCAGCCCCAGCATTTT,CASSEPWTGRSNQPQHF
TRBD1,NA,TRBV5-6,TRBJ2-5,TGTGCCAGCAGCTGGACAGGGGGAGAGACCCAGTACTTC,CASSWTGGETQYF
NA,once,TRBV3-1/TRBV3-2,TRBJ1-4,TGTGCCAGCAGCCAAAGCGGTGAAAAACTGTTTTTT,CASSQSGEKLFF
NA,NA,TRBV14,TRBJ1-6,TGTGCCAGCAGCATCGGGAATAATTCACCCCTCCACTTT,CASSIGNNSPLHF
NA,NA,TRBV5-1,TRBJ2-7,TGCGCCAGCAGCTTGGAGGGGGAATCCTACGAGCAGTACTTC,CASSLEGESYEQYF
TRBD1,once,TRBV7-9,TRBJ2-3,TGTGCCAGCAGACAAGAGGGGGCCCATATCTATTTT,CASRQEGAHIYF
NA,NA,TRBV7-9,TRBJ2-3,TGTGCCAGCAGCTTAGGGGAGACCACAGATACGCAGTATTTT,CASSLGETTDTQYF
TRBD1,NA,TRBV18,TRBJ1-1,TGTGCCAGCTCCCCCGGACAGGGGGCGAACACTGAAGCTTTCTTT,CASSPGQGANTEAFF
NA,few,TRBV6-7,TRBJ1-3,TGTGCCAGCAGTGGGCCCCACTCTGGAAACACCATATATTTT,CASSGPHSGNTIYF
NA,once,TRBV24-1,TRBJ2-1,TGTGCCACCAGTGACCTCTCCAATGAGCAGTTCTTC,CATSDLSNEQFF